These T cell receptor beta chains were read from a single sample in a study of blood T cells in healthy people across ages. Using its own MiXCR run on the 5' RACE reads, TCRdb lists one record per CDR3 protein. The data contain 700,000 to 850,000 distinct CDR3 sequences, 36% of them singletons. The sample comprised blood. These receptors were taken from a man between 18 and 35 years old in good health. CDR3s include the opening cysteine and the closing phenylalanine or tryptophan. Fields, in order: V gene, D gene, J gene, clone size, CDR3 protein, CDR3 DNA. D genes are given only for firm matches. A row's size may be missing; if present it is once, few, many or a size class.

v_gene: TRBV6-2/TRBV6-3; d_gene: NA; j_gene: TRBJ1-1; abundance: NA; CDR3aa: CASAVGMNTEAFF; CDR3nt: TGTGCCAGCGCGGTAGGAATGAACACTGAAGCTTTCTTT
v_gene: TRBV4-3; d_gene: NA; j_gene: TRBJ1-1; abundance: NA; CDR3aa: CASSQEALGGENTEAFF; CDR3nt: TGCGCCAGCAGCCAAGAAGCCCTAGGGGGAGAGAACACTGAAGCTTTCTTT
v_gene: TRBV4-3; d_gene: NA; j_gene: TRBJ2-5; abundance: NA; CDR3aa: CASSQHPGRQETQYF; CDR3nt: TGCGCCAGCAGCCAACACCCAGGCAGGCAAGAGACCCAGTACTTC
v_gene: TRBV7-8; d_gene: NA; j_gene: TRBJ1-5; abundance: few; CDR3aa: CASSLEGWGQPQHF; CDR3nt: TGTGCCAGCAGCTTGGAGGGTTGGGGTCAGCCCCAGCATTTT
v_gene: TRBV3-1; d_gene: NA; j_gene: TRBJ2-1; abundance: few; CDR3aa: CASSQAQWTGHNNEQFF; CDR3nt: TGTGCCAGCAGCCAGGCCCAATGGACGGGCCACAACAATGAGCAGTTCTTC
v_gene: TRBV20-1; d_gene: NA; j_gene: TRBJ1-1; abundance: few; CDR3aa: CSASGGSNTEAFF; CDR3nt: TGCAGTGCTAGCGGGGGGTCGAACACTGAAGCTTTCTTT
v_gene: TRBV7-2; d_gene: NA; j_gene: TRBJ2-5; abundance: NA; CDR3aa: CASSFSGGGWTLQETQYF; CDR3nt: TGTGCCAGCAGCTTTTCAGGGGGGGGATGGACTCTTCAAGAGACCCAGTACTTC
v_gene: TRBV12-3/TRBV12-4; d_gene: TRBD2; j_gene: TRBJ2-1; abundance: once; CDR3aa: CASSFRGVYNDQFF; CDR3nt: TGTGCCAGCAGTTTCCGGGGGGTGTACAATGATCAGTTCTTC
v_gene: TRBV9; d_gene: NA; j_gene: TRBJ2-3; abundance: NA; CDR3aa: CASSVDGVSDTQYF; CDR3nt: TGTGCCAGCAGCGTAGATGGGGTATCAGATACGCAGTATTTT
v_gene: TRBV5-1; d_gene: NA; j_gene: TRBJ1-4; abundance: once; CDR3aa: CASSPVGQTTNEKLFF; CDR3nt: TGCGCCAGCAGCCCTGTGGGACAAACAACTAATGAAAAACTGTTTTTT
v_gene: TRBV9; d_gene: NA; j_gene: TRBJ2-1; abundance: NA; CDR3aa: CASSPVDSYNEQFF; CDR3nt: TGTGCCAGCAGCCCCGTGGACAGCTACAATGAGCAGTTCTTC
v_gene: TRBV5-1; d_gene: NA; j_gene: TRBJ1-6; abundance: few; CDR3aa: CASSNRESPLHF; CDR3nt: TGCGCCAGCAGCAACAGGGAGTCACCCCTCCACTTT
v_gene: TRBV10-3; d_gene: TRBD1; j_gene: TRBJ2-7; abundance: few; CDR3aa: CAISRTGGYEQYF; CDR3nt: TGTGCCATCAGCCGGACAGGGGGCTACGAGCAGTACTTC
v_gene: TRBV12-3/TRBV12-4; d_gene: NA; j_gene: TRBJ2-7; abundance: NA; CDR3aa: CASSYLQGLGEQYF; CDR3nt: TGTGCCAGCAGTTACCTACAGGGTCTGGGCGAGCAGTACTTC
v_gene: TRBV4-2; d_gene: NA; j_gene: TRBJ2-3; abundance: many; CDR3aa: CASSHRQGWGTDTQYF; CDR3nt: TGTGCCAGCAGCCACCGACAAGGTTGGGGCACAGATACGCAGTATTTT
v_gene: TRBV29-1; d_gene: NA; j_gene: TRBJ1-1; abundance: NA; CDR3aa: CSVPGDEAFF; CDR3nt: TGCAGCGTTCCTGGAGACGAAGCTTTCTTT
v_gene: TRBV6-6; d_gene: TRBD1; j_gene: TRBJ1-1; abundance: many; CDR3aa: CASSYGTGGNTEAFF; CDR3nt: TGTGCCAGCAGTTACGGGACAGGCGGGAACACTGAAGCTTTCTTT
v_gene: TRBV12-3/TRBV12-4; d_gene: NA; j_gene: TRBJ2-7; abundance: NA; CDR3aa: CASNYGFAYEQYF; CDR3nt: TGTGCCAGCAATTATGGGTTCGCCTACGAGCAGTACTTC
v_gene: TRBV25-1; d_gene: TRBD2; j_gene: TRBJ2-1; abundance: many; CDR3aa: CASSDIRGEVDNEQFF; CDR3nt: TGTGCCAGCAGTGATATTCGGGGGGAGGTCGACAATGAGCAGTTCTTC
v_gene: TRBV7-2; d_gene: NA; j_gene: TRBJ1-1; abundance: NA; CDR3aa: CVSSLDLWGAFF; CDR3nt: TGTGTCAGCAGCTTGGACCTCTGGGGGGCTTTCTTT
v_gene: TRBV6-5; d_gene: NA; j_gene: TRBJ1-6; abundance: NA; CDR3aa: CASSQSWKDSPLHF; CDR3nt: TGTGCCAGCAGCCAGTCATGGAAGGATTCACCCCTCCACTTT
v_gene: TRBV6-1; d_gene: TRBD1; j_gene: TRBJ2-1; abundance: NA; CDR3aa: CASSDHPYSTGVSSYNEQFF; CDR3nt: TGTGCCAGCAGTGACCACCCTTACTCCACAGGGGTCAGCTCCTACAATGAGCAGTTCTTC